The rows below give T cell receptor beta chains drawn from one sample of a study of T cell changes during pregnancy in multiple sclerosis. Repertoires were generated with immunoSEQ multiplex PCR, while TCRdb's copy carries only in-frame clones and drops some. The sample comprises 45,000 to 50,000 clones, 92% of which are singletons, and 0.3% to 0.4% rests with the top ten. The sequencing used CD4+ T cells from peripheral blood mononuclear cells, collected in the second trimester of pregnancy. The receptors originated from a female donor in good health, enrolled as a control in a pregnancy study. The CDR3 runs from the conserved cysteine through the conserved F or W. A D gene is named only where the DNA matches it firmly. Clone size, where shown, is once, few, many, or a class for clones that have expanded.

NA	TRBJ2-1	TRBV7-3	TRBD1	TGTGCCAGCAGCTTATTTGGGGGACAGCATTACAATGAGCAGTTCTTC	CASSLFGGQHYNEQFF
NA	TRBJ1-2	TRBV9	TRBD1	TGTGCCAGCAGCGTAGATCCGACAGGGATCTATGGCTACACCTTC	CASSVDPTGIYGYTF
NA	TRBJ2-2	TRBV7-3	TRBD2	TGTGCCAGCAGCTCAGCGGGGGGCCCGAACACCGGGGAGCTGTTTTTT	CASSSAGGPNTGELFF
NA	TRBJ2-7	TRBV18	TRBD1	TGTGCCAGCTCATCCGGGACAGGGGGCTCCTACGAGCAGTACTTC	CASSSGTGGSYEQYF
NA	TRBJ1-6	TRBV7-3	NA	TGTGCCAGCAGCCTAGGAGCTAGATCACCCCTCCACTTT	CASSLGARSPLHF
NA	TRBJ1-5	TRBV19	TRBD1	TGTGCCAGTAGTGTCACCGGGACAGTGGGTCAGCCCCAGCATTTT	CASSVTGTVGQPQHF
NA	TRBJ1-6	TRBV30	TRBD1	TGTGCCTGGAAAGGGGGGACAGGTACTTCACCCCTCCACTTT	CAWKGGTGTSPLHF
NA	TRBJ1-2	TRBV5-1	NA	TGCGCCAGCAGCGACACCCAGGGGACCTATGGCTACACCTTC	CASSDTQGTYGYTF
NA	TRBJ1-1	TRBV11-3	NA	TGTGCCAGCAGCCCGGGGATAACGAACACTGAAGCTTTCTTT	CASSPGITNTEAFF
NA	TRBJ2-3	TRBV7-2	TRBD1	TGTGCCAGCAGCTTAGTTCGAGGGGGCAGCACAGATACGCAGTATTTT	CASSLVRGGSTDTQYF
NA	TRBJ1-1	TRBV7-2	NA	TGTGCCAGCAGCCCCTCCCACATGAACACTGAAGCTTTCTTT	CASSPSHMNTEAFF
NA	TRBJ2-7	TRBV5-1	NA	TGCGCCAGCAGCCCAGCAGGGACTCCCTACGAGCAGTACTTC	CASSPAGTPYEQYF
NA	TRBJ2-3	TRBV6-5	NA	TGTGCCAGCAGTTACTCGTCGCAGGGCCTCACAGATACGCAGTATTTT	CASSYSSQGLTDTQYF
NA	TRBJ2-5	TRBV10-3	NA	TGTGCCATCTTACGGGGGAGAGAGACCCAGTACTTC	CAILRGRETQYF
once	TRBJ2-3	TRBV11-1	NA	TGTGCCAGCAGCCCCGGAGATACGCAGTATTTT	CASSPGDTQYF
NA	TRBJ1-3	TRBV7-6	TRBD1	TGTGCCAGCAGCTCCAAGGATCGACAGGGATGGTCTGGAAACACCATATATTTT	CASSSKDRQGWSGNTIYF
NA	TRBJ1-1	TRBV18	NA	TGTGCCAGCTCACTTATTTTGGGGGCAATCGCTGAAGCTTTCTTT	CASSLILGAIAEAFF
NA	TRBJ2-7	TRBV5-6	TRBD1	TGTGCCAGCAGTTCTACTCAGGGGGCGATTTGGTACGAGCAGTACTTC	CASSSTQGAIWYEQYF
NA	TRBJ2-1	TRBV6-6	TRBD2	TGTGCCAGCAGTTACTCTAGCGGGGTTACTGACAATGAGCAGTTCTTC	CASSYSSGVTDNEQFF
NA	TRBJ2-2	TRBV10-3	TRBD1	TGTGCCATCAATAGCCGGACAGGGGGATCAGTAAACACCGGGGAGCTGTTTTTT	CAINSRTGGSVNTGELFF
NA	TRBJ1-6	TRBV4-3	TRBD1	TGCGCCAGCAGCGTCCAGGGGGATGGTTCACCCCTCCACTTT	CASSVQGDGSPLHF
NA	TRBJ2-1	TRBV6-5	TRBD2	TGTGCCATCGGGGGGTTACCCAATGAGCAGTTCTTC	CAIGGLPNEQFF
NA	TRBJ1-4	TRBV6-6	TRBD1	TGTGCCAGCAGCACAGGGGCGAGTGAAAAACTGTTTTTT	CASSTGASEKLFF
NA	TRBJ2-7	TRBV18	NA	TGTGCCAGCTCACCCCTACCTTACTCCTACGAGCAGTACTTC	CASSPLPYSYEQYF
NA	TRBJ1-6	TRBV7-2	TRBD1	TGTGCCAGCAGCTTAGGACAGGGCTCGGGTTCACCCCTCCACTTT	CASSLGQGSGSPLHF
NA	TRBJ2-4	TRBV9	NA	TGTGCCAGCAGCGTTGACCGGGACTCAAACATTCAGTACTTC	CASSVDRDSNIQYF
NA	TRBJ1-4	TRBV27	TRBD1	TGTGCCAGCAGTTTAAGACAGGGATTTAATGAAAAACTGTTTTTT	CASSLRQGFNEKLFF
NA	TRBJ1-4	TRBV7-2	NA	TGTGCCAGCAGCTTAATGACGGGGGTAGCTAATGAAAAACTGTTTTTT	CASSLMTGVANEKLFF
NA	TRBJ2-6	TRBV12-5	NA	TGTGCTAGTGGTATGGATCCAGGACAAAGTCGGGCCAACGTCCTGACTTTC	CASGMDPGQSRANVLTF
NA	TRBJ2-1	TRBV4-3	NA	TGCGCCAGCAGCCCAGGGATTCTTCTACAGGGATCCTACAATGAGCAGTTCTTC	CASSPGILLQGSYNEQFF
NA	TRBJ1-5	TRBV30	TRBD1	TGTGCCTGGAGTGGCGACAGGGGCAATCAGCCCCAGCATTTT	CAWSGDRGNQPQHF
NA	TRBJ2-7	TRBV4-3	TRBD1	TGCGCCAGCAGCCAAGAAGGGGGACAGGGTACGTACGAGCAGTACTTC	CASSQEGGQGTYEQYF
NA	TRBJ2-1	TRBV9	NA	TGTGCCAGCAGCGTACAGGGGGGCCCTGGCGAGCAGTTCTTC	CASSVQGGPGEQFF
few	TRBJ1-1	TRBV7-9	NA	TGTGCCAGCAATCCACGGAGAGGCACTGAAGCTTTCTTT	CASNPRRGTEAFF
NA	TRBJ1-1	TRBV10-3	TRBD1	TGTGCCATCAGTGAGTCCGCACGGACAGGGGGCGCAGGAACTGAAGCTTTCTTT	CAISESARTGGAGTEAFF
once	TRBJ2-2	TRBV7-2	NA	TGTGCCAGCAGCTTAGTGCGTGGAACAGCCGGGGAGCTGTTTTTT	CASSLVRGTAGELFF
few	TRBJ2-7	TRBV4-3	TRBD1	TGCGCCAGCAGCCGGGACAGGGGGCGCGAGCAGTACTTC	CASSRDRGREQYF
NA	TRBJ2-7	TRBV5-6	TRBD1	TGTGCCAGCAGTAAGACAGGGGGCGCGAACTACGAGCAGTACTTC	CASSKTGGANYEQYF
NA	TRBJ1-5	TRBV7-9	TRBD1	TGTGCCAGCAGCCGTTCGCGAGGACAGGGGAGCAATCAGCCCCAGCATTTT	CASSRSRGQGSNQPQHF
NA	TRBJ2-3	TRBV5-4	TRBD2	TGTGCCAGCAGCCCACAAGCGGGGGCCTACACAGATACGCAGTATTTT	CASSPQAGAYTDTQYF
few	TRBJ1-1	TRBV15	NA	TGTGCCACCAGCAGGGAATACAGAGCTCACACTGAAGCTTTCTTT	CATSREYRAHTEAFF
NA	TRBJ2-7	TRBV5-4	NA	TGTGCCAGCACCCCCGACCCCAACAGGGTAGACGAGCAGTACTTC	CASTPDPNRVDEQYF
NA	TRBJ1-2	TRBV14	NA	TGTGCCAGACCTTGGACAAGCTATGGCTACACCTTC	CARPWTSYGYTF
NA	TRBJ2-7	TRBV19	NA	TGTGCCAGTAGTATAGATCCCGACATCTACTCCTACGAGCAGTACTTC	CASSIDPDIYSYEQYF